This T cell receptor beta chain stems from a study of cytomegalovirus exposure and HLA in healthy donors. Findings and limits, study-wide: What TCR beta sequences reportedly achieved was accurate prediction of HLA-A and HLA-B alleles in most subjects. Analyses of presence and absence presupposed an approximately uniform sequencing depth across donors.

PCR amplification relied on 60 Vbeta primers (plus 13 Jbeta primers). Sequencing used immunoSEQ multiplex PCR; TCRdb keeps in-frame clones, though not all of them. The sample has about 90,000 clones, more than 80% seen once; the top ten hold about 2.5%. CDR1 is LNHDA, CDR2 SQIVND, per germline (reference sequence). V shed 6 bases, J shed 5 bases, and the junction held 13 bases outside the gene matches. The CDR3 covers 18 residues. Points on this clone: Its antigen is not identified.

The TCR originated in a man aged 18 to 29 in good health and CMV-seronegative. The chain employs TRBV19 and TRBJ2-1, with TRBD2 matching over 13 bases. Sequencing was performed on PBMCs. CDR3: CASSPTLLAGGPHNEQFF. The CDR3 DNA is TGTGCCAGTAGCCCGACCCTACTAGCGGGAGGGCCCCACAATGAGCAGTTCTTC.